Listed below are T cell receptor beta chains from one sample, sequenced in a study of blood T cell repertoires in COVID-19. Some clones are missing from TCRdb's copy, which holds only in-frame ones; the method was immunoSEQ multiplex PCR. The sample carries about 280,000 clones, 70% to 90% recorded once. The sequencing sample was made of PBMCs or T cells enriched from blood (not recorded which). All receptors come from a woman aged 40 to 49 who had recovered from COVID-19. Both conserved end residues are part of each CDR3. The order of the fields is J gene, V gene, D gene, clone size, CDR3 DNA, CDR3 protein. The D gene is left open where the match is weak. Clone size appears in some rows only: once, few, many, or a class for an expanded clone.

TRBJ1-1,TRBV29-1,-,-,TGCAGCGTTGAAGATGGGGGGGAAGCTTTCTTT,CSVEDGGEAFF
TRBJ2-3,TRBV7-6,TRBD2,-,TGTGCCAGCAGCTTGGCGGGAGACACAGATACGCAGTATTTT,CASSLAGDTDTQYF
TRBJ2-3,TRBV9,-,-,TGTGCCAGCAGCAGCATAGCGAGAGATACGCAGTATTTT,CASSSIARDTQYF
TRBJ2-1,TRBV6-4,TRBD2,-,TGTGCCAGCAGTGAACAGACTAGCGGGATGTTTGGTGAGCAGTTCTTC,CASSEQTSGMFGEQFF
TRBJ2-5,TRBV9,TRBD2,-,TGTGCCAGCAGCGTAAAAGGCGGGAGTGGACGAGAGACCCAGTACTTC,CASSVKGGSGRETQYF
TRBJ2-1,TRBV2,TRBD2,-,TGTGCCAGCAGCGCTGCAGCGCCGGGACTAGCGTCCTACAATGAGCAGTTCTTC,CASSAAAPGLASYNEQFF
TRBJ1-1,TRBV5-6,TRBD1,-,TGTGCCAGCAGCAGTACCACGGACAGGGACACTGAAGCTTTCTTT,CASSSTTDRDTEAFF
TRBJ2-3,TRBV4-2,-,-,TGTGCCAGCAGCCAAGGGGTGCAGGGCCCCCCAGATACGCAGTATTTT,CASSQGVQGPPDTQYF
TRBJ1-6,TRBV28,TRBD1,-,TGTGCCAGCAGTCAGACGGGACAGGGGGCCTATAATTCACCCCTCCACTTT,CASSQTGQGAYNSPLHF
TRBJ2-3,TRBV7-9,TRBD2,-,TGTGCCAGCAAGGCCCGGGAACTAGCGGCTAGCACAGATACGCAGTATTTT,CASKARELAASTDTQYF
TRBJ2-3,TRBV7-2,TRBD2,-,TGTGCCAGCAGCCCCCCAGGACTAGCGGAGGGAGATACGCAGTATTTT,CASSPPGLAEGDTQYF
TRBJ2-7,TRBV7-9,-,-,TGTGCCAGCAGCTCCTTCTCCTACGAGCAGTACTTC,CASSSFSYEQYF
TRBJ2-7,TRBV11-3,TRBD2,-,TGTGCCAGCAGCTTAGCTGGCGGGAGCGCGCAGTACTTC,CASSLAGGSAQYF
TRBJ2-1,TRBV7-2,TRBD2,-,TGTGCCAGCGCCCGTGAGGCGGGAGTAAGCTACAATGAGCAGTTCTTC,CASAREAGVSYNEQFF
TRBJ2-4,TRBV2,-,-,TGTGCCAGCAGTGAACGGGTGGCTAGCCAAAGGGCCAAAAACATTCAGTACTTC,CASSERVASQRAKNIQYF
TRBJ2-3,TRBV7-2,TRBD2,-,TGTGCCAGCAGCACCAAACTAGCGGGAAACACAGATACGCAGTATTTT,CASSTKLAGNTDTQYF
TRBJ1-5,TRBV18,-,once,TGTGCCAGCTCATTTCTCAACATAGGGGACAATCAGCCCCAGCATTTT,CASSFLNIGDNQPQHF
TRBJ1-6,TRBV9,-,once,TGTGCCAGCAGCGTAGGAGGGGGTAATTCACCCCTCCACTTT,CASSVGGGNSPLHF
TRBJ1-6,TRBV6-1,TRBD1,once,TGTGCCAGCAGTGTTTGGACAGGGAGGGATAATTCACCCCTCCACTTT,CASSVWTGRDNSPLHF
TRBJ2-3,TRBV27,TRBD1,-,TGTGCCAGCAGTAAGGACAGGGTGCATACAGATACGCAGTATTTT,CASSKDRVHTDTQYF
TRBJ2-5,TRBV12-5,TRBD1,-,TGTGCTAGTGGCCGCGGACAGGGCCCAGAGACCCAGTACTTC,CASGRGQGPETQYF
TRBJ1-1,TRBV5-6,TRBD1,-,TGTGCCAGCAGCTTCCCCATATCCAGGGGGCGAGGGCGTGGCACTGAAGCTTTCTTT,CASSFPISRGRGRGTEAFF
TRBJ1-4,TRBV28,-,-,TGTGCCAGCAGTGACCTGGATGGAGTGGCTAATGAAAAACTGTTTTTT,CASSDLDGVANEKLFF
TRBJ1-1,TRBV5-1,-,-,TGCGCCAGCAGGGGAGGGGCTTCGAACACTGAAGCTTTCTTT,CASRGGASNTEAFF
TRBJ1-2,TRBV2,-,many,TGTGCCAGCAGGACAGGTCTGGACTATGGCTACACCTTC,CASRTGLDYGYTF
TRBJ2-7,TRBV9,TRBD1,-,TGTGCCAGCAGCGCCGGCCCGGGGACAGACTACGAGCAGTACTTC,CASSAGPGTDYEQYF
TRBJ2-5,TRBV5-4,-,-,TGTGCCAGCAGCGGACCGGGAGAAGAGACCCAGTACTTC,CASSGPGEETQYF
TRBJ2-1,TRBV5-1,TRBD2,-,TGCGCCAGCAGCAAGGGCGGACTAGCGGTATACAATGAGCAGTTCTTC,CASSKGGLAVYNEQFF
TRBJ2-1,TRBV27,TRBD1,-,TGTGCCAGCAGTTTCCGTCCCTCCTTACCGGGACAGATGGGCAATGAGCAGTTCTTC,CASSFRPSLPGQMGNEQFF
TRBJ2-5,TRBV19,-,-,TGTGCCAGTAGTAAGGGGTTTGGTGAGGAGACCCAGTACTTC,CASSKGFGEETQYF
TRBJ2-3,TRBV7-3,-,-,TGTGCCAGCAGCTTAAATGGGGGCAGCGCAGATACGCAGTATTTT,CASSLNGGSADTQYF
TRBJ2-5,TRBV5-1,TRBD1,-,TGCGCCAGCAGCTTCTCCGGGACAGATCAAGAGACCCAGTACTTC,CASSFSGTDQETQYF
TRBJ2-1,TRBV9,-,few,TGTGCCAGCAGCGTAGCGGGAGCAGACTACAATGAGCAGTTCTTC,CASSVAGADYNEQFF
TRBJ2-7,TRBV4-3,-,-,TGCGCCAGCAGCCAAGATATCACAGGTTTATCCTACGAGCAGTACTTC,CASSQDITGLSYEQYF